The 17 T cell receptor beta chains in this list originate from one sample, sequenced in a study of regulatory T cells in long-lasting Graves disease. Arm-PCR of CDR3 regions with iRepertoire HTBI primers generated TCR beta libraries. TCRdb reprocessed the multiplex PCR reads with MiXCR, giving one entry per CDR3 protein. The sample holds 550,000 or so distinct CDR3 sequences, around 12% seen once. This sample's time point: newly diagnosed GD, antithyroid drugs for less than 3 months. Researchers made the TCR library from RNA that was extracted from PBMCs. This sample also appeared in a second study, on T cells in Graves' hyperthyroidism and ophthalmopathy.

The sequencing here drew on peripheral blood mononuclear cells (PBMCs), taken at new diagnosis, from a patient treated with antithyroid drugs. The receptors stem from a woman in her 30s with Graves disease.

This clonotype has at least ten counts. The J gene is TRBJ1-2, the V gene TRBV9; 9 nucleotides align to TRBD1. The germline V gene has CDR1 SGDLS and CDR2 YYNGEE. The V segment lost 4 bases and the J segment 4 bases; nucleotides outside the gene matches: 5. The CDR3 covers 14 residues. The CDR3 protein is CASSYGQGIYGYTF. CDR3 DNA: TGTGCCAGCAGCTATGGACAGGGGATCTATGGCTACACCTTC.

CDR3 nucleotide sequence: TGCGCCAGCAGCCAAGAATTCCCCAGGGAGTACACTGAAGCTTTCTTT. As protein: CASSQEFPREYTEAFF. This rearrangement joins TRBV4-3 to TRBJ1-1; TRBD1 is a possible D gene (5 bases). V was shortened by 0 bases and J by 3 bases, with 14 bases between the two germline ends. From germline, CDR1 is LGHNA and CDR2 YSLEER. CDR3 length equals 16 residues.

This clonotype has a count of ten or more. The gene calls are TRBV29-1 and TRBJ2-7; possibly TRBD2 for D (6 bases). Trimming left V 6 bases short and J 0 bases short, with 15 bases between. This CDR3 region has 14 residues. Per germline, CDR1 SQVTM and CDR2 ANQGSEA. CDR3 amino acids: CSVRGRRDSYEQYF. DNA of the CDR3: TGCAGCGTACGCGGTAGGCGGGACTCCTACGAGCAGTACTTC.

In the case of this clonotype: Just one base apart from a much larger clone, this may be a read error. The J gene is TRBJ1-2, the V gene TRBV28, with a tentative D call TRBD1 (5 bases). Germline V gene data show CDR1 as MDHEN and CDR2 as SYDVKM. CDR3 size: 12 residues. Trimming stripped 3 bases from V and 6 bases from J, with 8 bases between. CDR3 region: CASSFLGDGYTF. Written as DNA, the CDR3 is TGTGCCAGCAGTTTTTTGGGGGATGGCTACACCTTC.

This clonotype occurred many times. CDR3 loop: CASSWTAPKETQYF. The CDR3 region has the DNA TGTGCCAGCAGTTGGACTGCGCCCAAGGAGACCCAGTACTTC. The V gene is TRBV6-2 or TRBV6-3, the J gene TRBJ2-5; tentative D call: TRBD2 (5 bases). Germline V gives CDR1 MNHEY, CDR2 SVGEGT. The V end lost 4 bases, the J end lost 5 bases, and 14 bases lay between the germline ends. The CDR3 length is 14 residues.

Ten or more counts support this clonotype. V usage is TRBV28 and J usage is TRBJ1-1; TRBD1 matches at 7 bases. V was clipped by 7 bases and J by 3 bases; unmatched bases: 8. The CDR3 covers 14 residues. Germline-derived CDR1 and CDR2 are MDHEN and SYDVKM. The CDR3: CASNLPQGDTEAFF. The CDR3 DNA reads as TGTGCCAGCAACCTACCTCAGGGGGACACTGAAGCTTTCTTT.

In this sample, this clonotype turned up many times. The chain employs TRBV7-2 and TRBJ2-2; D possibly matches TRBD1 or TRBD2 (5 bases each). Trimming cost V 2 bases and J 11 bases, with 21 bases left between them. Germline V gene data show CDR1 as SGHTA and CDR2 as FQGNSA. This CDR3 contains 16 residues. CDR3 sequence reads: CASSLSRGRERFELFF. The CDR3 bases are TGTGCCAGCAGCTTATCCCGCGGCAGGGAGAGGTTCGAGCTGTTTTTT.

Of note for this clonotype: A much larger clonotype is one base distant, so this may be a read error. V gene TRBV18 combines with J gene TRBJ2-2, with D perhaps TRBD2 (5 bases). The CDR3 runs to 13 residues. With 5 bases removed from V and 7 bases from J, the gap between germline ends came to 11 bases. Germline V CDR1 and CDR2: KGHSH, LQKENI. DNA of the CDR3: TGTGCCAGCTCATCGATAGGGAGCGGGGAGCTGTTTTTT. Translated: CASSSIGSGELFF. The variable domain in full, with the rest retrieved from reference TRBV18 and TRBJ2-2, is NAGVMQNPRHLVRRRGQEARLRCSPMKGHSHVYWYRQLPEEGLKFMVYLQKENIIDESGMPKERFSAEFPKEGPSILRIQQVVRGDSAAYFCASSSIGSGELFFGEGSRLTVL.

This clonotype was counted many times. V is TRBV4-1 and J is TRBJ2-7, with 8 bases fitting TRBD2. V shed 0 bases and J 4 bases; nucleotides not matched to a gene: 5. The CDR3 has 15 amino acids. CDR1 MGHRA and CDR2 YSYEKL come from the germline V gene. The CDR3, as DNA: TGCGCCAGCAGCCAAGAAAGCGGGAGAGGGTACGAGCAGTACTTC. Amino acid sequence: CASSQESGRGYEQYF.

This clonotype was seen a handful of times. This chain uses TRBV19 with TRBJ1-1; 7 bases fit TRBD1. CDR1 is LNHDA and CDR2 is SQIVND in the germline V gene (reference sequence). The V and J ends lost 6 bases and 5 bases, in that order; junction bases with no gene match: 6. The CDR3 has 13 residues. CDR3 residues: CASRPSGGTEAFF. CDR3 nucleotides: TGTGCCAGTAGGCCCTCAGGGGGAACTGAAGCTTTCTTT.

This chain links TRBV4-1 with TRBJ1-4; D remains ambiguous. The CDR3 length is 15 residues. V shed 5 bases and J shed 3 bases, with 13 bases lying between them. Germline CDR1 reads MGHRA; CDR2 reads YSYEKL. The CDR3 DNA is TGCGCCAGCAGCACACGGGCGCACCCTAATGAAAAACTGTTTTTT. Its translation is CASSTRAHPNEKLFF.

This clonotype has ten or more counts. The chain combines TRBV10-2 with TRBJ2-1; D is possibly TRBD2 (7 bases). V was pared by 0 bases and J by 2 bases, with 8 bases between. Germline-derived CDR1 and CDR2 are WSHSY and SAAADI. The CDR3 spans 15 residues. Here the CDR3 reads CASSESGGPYNEQFF. CDR3 bases: TGCGCCAGCAGTGAGTCGGGGGGGCCCTACAATGAGCAGTTCTTC.

In this sample, this clonotype turned up many times. This chain joins TRBV29-1 and TRBJ2-7, with 7 bases fitting TRBD1. Losses at the gene ends were 5 bases for V and 1 base for J; bases not matched to a gene: 14. This CDR3 has 16 residues. Germline V gives CDR1 SQVTM, CDR2 ANQGSEA. The CDR3 DNA is TGCAGCGTTAGTCTATCTCGGACAGGTTCTTCCTACGAGCAGTACTTC. This encodes CSVSLSRTGSSYEQYF.

This clonotype was counted ten times or more. V gene TRBV27 combines with J gene TRBJ2-3; D is unresolved. Per germline, CDR1 MNHEY and CDR2 SMNVEV (reference sequence). V lost 9 bases and J lost 3, with 13 bases in between. The CDR3 covers 13 residues. CDR3 DNA sequence: TGTGCCAGGCGACCTGCTGGGACAGATACGCAGTATTTT. The encoded protein is CARRPAGTDTQYF.

The chain has TRBV6-1 and TRBJ2-3; TRBD2 agrees at 8 bases. The length of the CDR3 is 17 residues. CDR1 is MNHNS, CDR2 SASEGT, per germline. V was clipped by 1 base and J by 2 bases; unmatched bases: 8. The CDR3 DNA sequence: TGTGCCAGCAGTGAAGAGGTGCTAGCGGGTACCACAGATACGCAGTATTTT. This gives the protein CASSEEVLAGTTDTQYF.

This clonotype was found many times. The chain has TRBV3-1 and TRBJ2-7; TRBD2 matches at 16 bases. The CDR3 has 18 residues. The junction had 7 bases not matched to a gene; V was cut back by 5 bases and J by 0 bases. Germline CDR1 reads LGHDT; CDR2 reads YNNKEL (reference sequence). Written as DNA, the CDR3 is TGTGCCAGCAGCTACGGGGGACTAGCGGGAGGGACCTCCTACGAGCAGTACTTC. Translation gives CASSYGGLAGGTSYEQYF.

The V gene is TRBV6-5, the J gene TRBJ1-4; tentative D call: TRBD1 (5 bases). Germline lookup yields CDR1 MNHEY and CDR2 SVGAGI. This CDR3 contains 15 residues. The ends were cut back, 1 base at V and 8 bases at J, with 14 bases in the middle. The CDR3 loop reads CASSYLDTNREKLFF. CDR3 in DNA: TGTGCCAGCAGTTACTTGGACACAAATCGGGAAAAACTGTTTTTT.